This T cell receptor (beta chain) was observed in a study of response to subunit inactivated influenza vaccine. TCRdb itself ran the RT-PCR reads through MiXCR, one entry per CDR3 protein. The table shows some 550,000 distinct CDR3 sequences, with 20% to 25% occurring only once. This clonotype was counted only a few times. What it recognizes is unknown. Study outcomes and limitations: After each seasonal influenza vaccination, few new T cells are recruited, the authors suggested.

These records were also assigned to another study, of T cells expressing NK-cell markers. That work adds: Libraries used 5'RACE template switching adding universal primer site and UMIs. Seven sequenced donors out of eight were HCMV-seropositive, one seronegative.

The TCR was taken from a man aged 45-65 years who received an inactivated influenza vaccine. The sample was CD4+ T cells sorted from PBMCs, taken approximately 12 days after vaccination.

CDR3 residues: CASSPGTPVGSTDTQYF. CDR3 bases: TGTGCCAGCAGCCCCGGGACTCCTGTCGGTAGCACAGATACGCAGTATTTT. The chain uses TRBV27 and TRBJ2-3; maybe TRBD2 (6 bases). The CDR3 sequence is 17 residues long. Germline lookup yields CDR1 MNHEY and CDR2 SMNVEV (reference sequence). V was clipped by 6 bases and J by 0 bases, with 19 bases between them.